Listed below are T cell receptor beta chains from one sample, sequenced in a study of blood T cell repertoires in COVID-19. Method: immunoSEQ multiplex PCR; TCRdb's copy keeps in-frame clones and lacks some. The sample shows approximately 170,000 clones, around 87% of them seen only once. Sequenced: peripheral blood. The receptor set was obtained from a young man with active or convalescent COVID-19. Both conserved end residues are part of each CDR3. Fields, in order: D gene, J gene, V gene, clone size, CDR3 protein, CDR3 DNA. D genes are given only for firm matches. Size tells how often a clone was seen (once, few, many) or the class of an expanded clone, and some rows leave it out.

d_gene: -
j_gene: TRBJ2-2
v_gene: TRBV5-1
abundance: -
CDR3aa: CASKTGHTGELFF
CDR3nt: TGCGCCAGCAAAACAGGTCACACCGGGGAGCTGTTTTTT

d_gene: TRBD1
j_gene: TRBJ1-4
v_gene: TRBV9
abundance: -
CDR3aa: CASSVSGQGPFTNEKLFF
CDR3nt: TGTGCCAGCAGCGTTTCGGGACAGGGGCCTTTCACTAATGAAAAACTGTTTTTT

d_gene: -
j_gene: TRBJ1-2
v_gene: TRBV7-2
abundance: -
CDR3aa: CASSSRGAGPHGYTF
CDR3nt: TGTGCCAGCAGCTCCCGGGGGGCAGGACCGCATGGCTACACCTTC

d_gene: -
j_gene: TRBJ2-7
v_gene: TRBV11-3
abundance: -
CDR3aa: CASSYEGVNEQYF
CDR3nt: TGTGCCAGCAGCTACGAGGGCGTCAACGAGCAGTACTTC

d_gene: TRBD2
j_gene: TRBJ2-7
v_gene: TRBV15
abundance: -
CDR3aa: CATSRDVSGSTEQYF
CDR3nt: TGTGCCACCAGCAGAGACGTTAGCGGGAGTACCGAGCAGTACTTC

d_gene: TRBD2
j_gene: TRBJ2-1
v_gene: TRBV7-3
abundance: -
CDR3aa: CASSLRLAGVNEQFF
CDR3nt: TGTGCCAGCAGCTTACGACTAGCGGGAGTCAACGAGCAGTTCTTC

d_gene: TRBD1
j_gene: TRBJ1-5
v_gene: TRBV30
abundance: -
CDR3aa: CAWSVGQANQPQHF
CDR3nt: TGTGCCTGGAGTGTAGGACAGGCAAATCAGCCCCAGCATTTT

d_gene: -
j_gene: TRBJ1-2
v_gene: TRBV2
abundance: -
CDR3aa: CASSVAGTTSGYTF
CDR3nt: TGTGCCAGCAGTGTCGCCGGGACGACTAGCGGCTACACCTTC

d_gene: -
j_gene: TRBJ1-1
v_gene: TRBV5-6
abundance: -
CDR3aa: CASSLVARTEAFF
CDR3nt: TGTGCCAGCAGCTTGGTTGCCAGGACTGAAGCTTTCTTT

d_gene: -
j_gene: TRBJ1-5
v_gene: TRBV14
abundance: -
CDR3aa: CASSRGYNQPQHF
CDR3nt: TGTGCCAGCAGTCGGGGGTACAATCAGCCCCAGCATTTT

d_gene: TRBD1
j_gene: TRBJ1-1
v_gene: TRBV6-6
abundance: -
CDR3aa: CASRPRTGGLGTEAFF
CDR3nt: TGTGCCAGCAGGCCCAGGACAGGGGGCTTGGGCACTGAAGCTTTCTTT

d_gene: -
j_gene: TRBJ1-4
v_gene: TRBV13
abundance: -
CDR3aa: CASSTQGGGNEKLFF
CDR3nt: TGTGCCAGCAGCACACAGGGTGGGGGTAATGAAAAACTGTTTTTT

d_gene: -
j_gene: TRBJ2-7
v_gene: TRBV5-4
abundance: -
CDR3aa: CASSLRVEGYEQYF
CDR3nt: TGTGCCAGCAGCTTGAGGGTGGAGGGGTACGAGCAGTACTTC

d_gene: TRBD2
j_gene: TRBJ2-3
v_gene: TRBV19
abundance: -
CDR3aa: CASSTVGLAGGDTQYF
CDR3nt: TGTGCCAGTAGTACCGTCGGACTAGCGGGAGGAGATACGCAGTATTTT

d_gene: -
j_gene: TRBJ2-1
v_gene: TRBV7-9
abundance: once
CDR3aa: CASSLRALSYNEQFF
CDR3nt: TGTGCCAGCAGCTTACGAGCGCTCTCCTACAATGAGCAGTTCTTC

d_gene: -
j_gene: TRBJ2-7
v_gene: TRBV16
abundance: -
CDR3aa: CASSLRGGDPYEQYF
CDR3nt: TGTGCCAGCAGCCTCAGGGGAGGGGATCCCTACGAGCAGTACTTC

d_gene: TRBD2
j_gene: TRBJ2-3
v_gene: TRBV6-1
abundance: once
CDR3aa: CASSGGLAGSTDTQYF
CDR3nt: TGTGCCAGCAGTGGAGGACTAGCGGGGAGCACAGATACGCAGTATTTT

d_gene: -
j_gene: TRBJ2-7
v_gene: TRBV27
abundance: -
CDR3aa: CASSLSGGSGPYEQYF
CDR3nt: TGTGCCAGCAGTTTAAGTGGGGGGAGTGGCCCCTACGAGCAGTACTTC

d_gene: -
j_gene: TRBJ1-5
v_gene: TRBV10-3
abundance: -
CDR3aa: CAISGGHPQPQHF
CDR3nt: TGTGCCATCAGTGGGGGACACCCTCAGCCCCAGCATTTT

d_gene: -
j_gene: TRBJ1-2
v_gene: TRBV19
abundance: -
CDR3aa: CASNPGLDYGYTF
CDR3nt: TGTGCCAGTAACCCAGGCCTCGACTATGGCTACACCTTC